Below, 9 T cell receptor beta chains from the same sample are listed, as sequenced in a study of beta chain features in type 1 diabetes. Expressed TCRB transcripts were sequenced because the entire RNA isolate underwent reverse transcription. Data came from immunoSEQ multiplex PCR; TCRdb stores just in-frame clones and leaves some out. The sample carries about 900,000 clones, 17% recorded once. The source material was naive CD4+ T cells from blood. The receptor set was obtained from a woman between 18 and 30 years old in good health.

In its sample, this clone was seen a few times. V usage is TRBV5-4 and J usage is TRBJ2-1; a weak D match, TRBD1 (5 bases). V lost 2 bases, J lost 2 bases, and 14 bases lay in between. CDR3 length: 16 residues. In germline, CDR1 is SGHNT, CDR2 YYREEE (reference sequence). This chain's CDR3 is CASSFWGIPTYNEQFF. The CDR3 region has the DNA TGTGCCAGCAGCTTTTGGGGCATCCCCACCTACAATGAGCAGTTCTTC.

The rearrangement links TRBV6-6 to TRBJ2-7; D possibly uses TRBD1 or TRBD2 (5 bases each). Deletions cut 0 bases from V and 7 bases from J, with 19 bases between. Per the germline V gene, CDR1 is MNHNY and CDR2 is SVGAGI (reference sequence). The CDR3 contains 16 residues. This CDR3 is CASSYSKLQGAREQYF. For the CDR3, the DNA is TGTGCCAGCAGTTACTCTAAGCTGCAGGGAGCGCGTGAGCAGTACTTC.

The chain has TRBV2 and TRBJ2-7; D gene unclear. V lost 4 bases and J 2 bases, leaving 9 bases between the germline ends. The CDR3 consists of 13 residues. In germline, CDR1 is SNHLY, CDR2 FYNNEI. CDR3 sequence (DNA): TGTGCCAGCAGTGGTATGGGGACCTACGAGCAGTACTTC. This codes for CASSGMGTYEQYF.

About this clone: The same CDR3 also results from other DNA sequences found in this sample. The chain joins TRBV2 to TRBJ2-7, with no clear D. Germline loops: CDR1 SNHLY, CDR2 FYNNEI. V lost 1 base, J lost 1 base, and 8 bases lay in between. The CDR3 consists of 14 residues. CDR3 DNA: TGTGCCAGCAGTGAAGGGAGAGGATCCTACGAGCAGTACTTC. Amino acid sequence: CASSEGRGSYEQYF.

In this sample, this clone turned up a few times. J is TRBJ2-7 and V is TRBV7-2; 8 positions agree with TRBD2. The germline V gene encodes CDR1 SGHTA and CDR2 FQGNSA. The length of the CDR3 is 15 residues. The J segment lost 3 bases and the V segment lost 5 bases, leaving 9 bases of the junction unmatched. This chain's CDR3 is CASSPPAGGHYEQYF. The DNA for the CDR3 is TGTGCCAGCAGCCCCCCGGCGGGAGGACACTACGAGCAGTACTTC.

The V gene is TRBV7-8, the J gene TRBJ2-5; D perhaps matches TRBD1 (6 bases). This CDR3 spans 17 amino acids. V lost 4 bases, J lost 5 bases, and 23 bases lay in between. The germline CDR1 and CDR2 sequences are SGHVS and FQNEAQ. CDR3 nucleotide sequence: TGTGCCAGCAGCTCCCTTCGGATTTTGGGGGCGAGGGAGACCCAGTACTTC. As protein: CASSSLRILGARETQYF.

This clone was counted between two and nine times. The rearrangement uses TRBV15 and TRBJ2-7; 9 bases line up with TRBD1. Germline values: CDR1 LNHNV, CDR2 YYDKDF (reference sequence). This CDR3 is 18 amino acids long. J was trimmed by 3 bases and V by 3 bases; bases with no gene match: 15. The CDR3 DNA sequence: TGTGCCACCAGCAGTGGACAGGGGAGACCTGGGACTAACTACGAGCAGTACTTC. Translating it yields CATSSGQGRPGTNYEQYF.

The chain is built from TRBV18 and TRBJ2-5, with 10 nucleotides matching TRBD2. The CDR3 spans 15 residues. The V segment lost 6 bases and the J segment 5 bases; nucleotides outside the gene matches: 9. Germline CDR1 reads KGHSH; CDR2 reads LQKENI. The CDR3 sequence is CASSPGLARKETQYF. Here the CDR3 DNA reads TGTGCCAGCTCGCCGGGACTAGCGAGGAAGGAGACCCAGTACTTC.

Comments on this clone: One end of the junction fails to match germline, which may point to a read error. The chain combines TRBV6-1 with TRBJ2-3; 10 bases fit TRBD2. Germline CDR1 and CDR2: MNHNS and SASEGT. CDR3 length equals 19 residues. The CDR3 nucleotides read TGTGCCAGCAGTCAAGCAATAGCGGGAGGACTTCGTAGCACAGATACGCAGTATTTT. Translating it yields CASSQAIAGGLRSTDTQYF.